Described below is a single TCR beta chain sequence and its context. Its antigen remains unidentified. Several immunoSEQ plates received, in even portions, the genomic DNA of each subset. Method: immunoSEQ multiplex PCR; TCRdb's copy keeps in-frame clones and lacks some. The sample includes roughly 2.5 million clones, around 90% seen only once; the top ten take 0.11% to 0.15%. The split of CD4+ cells yielded CD45RA+ naive and CD45RA-negative memory subsets. This sample is drawn from a study of shared clonotypes between healthy human individuals. About the research overall: The donor pool was made up of two women and a few men aged 18 to 49. Overall study results and limits: Estimated clonotype richness was generally higher in naive than memory subsets.

Per the germline V gene, CDR1 is KGHSH and CDR2 is LQKENI. The CDR3 runs to 17 residues. V lost 4 bases to trimming and J lost 4 bases, with 23 bases between them. The sequenced sample was naive CD4+ T cells sorted from blood. This sample's subset: CD45RA+ positively selected. The source of this sequence is a man aged 18 to 30 in good health. V gene TRBV18 combines with J gene TRBJ2-7; TRBD2 is a possible D gene (6 bases). The CDR3 DNA sequence: TGTGCCAGCTCACTAATGGCCTTCGGGACGGGGGTATACGAGCAGTACTTC. Translated, it gives CASSLMAFGTGVYEQYF. The whole variable domain, filled in from reference TRBV18 and TRBJ2-7, reads NAGVMQNPRHLVRRRGQEARLRCSPMKGHSHVYWYRQLPEEGLKFMVYLQKENIIDESGMPKERFSAEFPKEGPSILRIQQVVRGDSAAYFCASSLMAFGTGVYEQYFGPGTRLTVT.